The rows below give T cell receptor beta chains drawn from one sample of a study of cytomegalovirus exposure and HLA in healthy donors. The method was immunoSEQ multiplex PCR; TCRdb's version includes in-frame clones alone and lacks a portion of them. The data contain about 120,000 clones, 50% to 80% of them singletons. Sequencing was done on a sample of PBMCs. The origin of the receptors is a woman between 40 and 50 years old in good health and CMV-seropositive. The CDR3 runs from the conserved cysteine through the conserved F or W. Fields, in order: J gene, D gene, V gene, clone size, CDR3 DNA, CDR3 protein. The D gene is left open where the match is weak. Not every row has a clone size; where given, it reads once, few, many or a size class.

j_call: TRBJ2-5
d_call: .
v_call: TRBV28
clone_size: .
cdr3_nt: TGTGCCAGCAGCCTTAGGGAAGGGCGAAGGGGCCAGTACTTC
cdr3_aa: CASSLREGRRGQYF

j_call: TRBJ2-2
d_call: .
v_call: TRBV2
clone_size: .
cdr3_nt: TGTGCCAGCAATCCAGGCGGGGCAGGGACCGGGGAGCTGTTTTTT
cdr3_aa: CASNPGGAGTGELFF

j_call: TRBJ2-3
d_call: .
v_call: TRBV5-8
clone_size: few
cdr3_nt: TGTGCCAGCTTAAGGACATTGGGACTGACGGATACGCAGTATTTT
cdr3_aa: CASLRTLGLTDTQYF

j_call: TRBJ2-1
d_call: TRBD1
v_call: TRBV5-1
clone_size: .
cdr3_nt: TGCGCCAGCAGCAGAGACCCTTGGGACAGGGATGCCTACAATGAGCAGTTCTTC
cdr3_aa: CASSRDPWDRDAYNEQFF

j_call: TRBJ2-3
d_call: TRBD2
v_call: TRBV19
clone_size: few
cdr3_nt: TGTGCCAGTAGTGTCCGACTAGCCGATACGCAGTATTTT
cdr3_aa: CASSVRLADTQYF

j_call: TRBJ1-2
d_call: TRBD1
v_call: TRBV14
clone_size: .
cdr3_nt: TGTGCCAGCAGTCTTACCGGACAGGGCTATGGCTACACCTTC
cdr3_aa: CASSLTGQGYGYTF

j_call: TRBJ2-5
d_call: .
v_call: TRBV19
clone_size: .
cdr3_nt: TGTGCCAGTAGTATTAATAGTCCTCAAGAGACCCAGTACTTC
cdr3_aa: CASSINSPQETQYF

j_call: TRBJ1-5
d_call: TRBD1
v_call: TRBV2
clone_size: few
cdr3_nt: TGTGCCAGCAGCCAAGACAGGGCGGGCAATCAGCCCCAGCATTTT
cdr3_aa: CASSQDRAGNQPQHF

j_call: TRBJ1-3
d_call: .
v_call: TRBV5-6
clone_size: .
cdr3_nt: TGTGCCAGCAGCCCTTTAGACAGTGCCCCTGGAAACACCATATATTTT
cdr3_aa: CASSPLDSAPGNTIYF

j_call: TRBJ1-5
d_call: .
v_call: TRBV9
clone_size: .
cdr3_nt: TGTGCCAGCAGCGTAGATGCGGGGTTTGAGCCCCAGCATTTT
cdr3_aa: CASSVDAGFEPQHF

j_call: TRBJ2-2
d_call: TRBD1
v_call: TRBV19
clone_size: .
cdr3_nt: TGTGCCAGTAGTCCCCGGGACAGGGGCTACACCGGGGAGCTGTTTTTT
cdr3_aa: CASSPRDRGYTGELFF